The source of this T cell receptor beta chain is a study of blood T cell repertoires in COVID-19. Trimming removed 5 bases from V and 6 bases from J, with 16 bases in between. Germline CDR1 reads SGHTA; CDR2 reads FQGNSA. This CDR3 spans 15 amino acids. Assay: immunoSEQ multiplex PCR; the TCRdb copy retains only in-frame clones and omits some. The repertoire includes 150,000 to 200,000 clones, about 88% of them detected once, and roughly 5% sits in the top ten. This receptor was obtained from a woman in her 50s with COVID-19, enrolled during active disease. What was sequenced was peripheral blood. The genes are TRBV7-2 and TRBJ2-2, with D perhaps matching TRBD1 (6 bases). CDR3 residues: CASSPQTGSSGELFF. CDR3 DNA sequence: TGTGCCAGCAGCCCCCAGACAGGCTCGTCCGGGGAGCTGTTTTTT.